These 31 T cell receptor beta chains share one sample of origin, sequenced in a study of blood T cell repertoires in COVID-19. Assay used: immunoSEQ multiplex PCR; TCRdb lists only in-frame clones, some missing. The sample records 200,000 to 300,000 clones, around 90% being singletons. The specimen was peripheral blood. These receptor sequences come from a woman in her 70s with active or convalescent COVID-19.

This clone was found a few times. This rearrangement joins TRBV5-4 to TRBJ2-1; TRBD1 matches at 8 bases. This CDR3 region has 16 residues. Germline V CDR1 and CDR2: SGHNT, YYREEE (reference sequence). With V trimmed by 4 bases and J by 9 bases, 15 bases remained unmatched. The CDR3: CASSARAGTGSTEQFF. The CDR3 DNA reads TGTGCCAGCAGCGCTCGAGCCGGGACAGGCTCCACTGAGCAGTTCTTC.

V and J are TRBV9 and TRBJ2-7; D not resolved. V was cut by 2 bases and J by 2 bases, with 8 bases left in between. CDR3 length: 13 amino acids. CDR1 and CDR2 (germline): SGDLS, YYNGEE. In nucleotides, the CDR3 is TGTGCCAGCAGCGTGGGCGAGACCTACGAGCAGTACTTC. Residues: CASSVGETYEQYF.

The chain joins TRBV5-4 to TRBJ2-7; the D gene is possibly TRBD1 (5 bases). Trimming pared 1 base from V and 7 bases from J, leaving 12 bases between. Germline values: CDR1 SGHNT, CDR2 YYREEE (reference sequence). The CDR3 contains 13 residues. The chain's CDR3 is CASSLQGVREQYF. CDR3 DNA sequence: TGTGCCAGCAGCTTGCAAGGGGTCCGAGAGCAGTACTTC.

The chain employs TRBV19 and TRBJ2-3; 11 nucleotides agree with TRBD2. V lost 4 bases and J lost 4; bases outside the gene matches: 7. Germline V gene data show CDR1 as LNHDA and CDR2 as SQIVND (reference sequence). CDR3 size: 16 residues. The CDR3 nucleotides are TGTGCCAGTAGTACCTTCTTAGCGGGGGGGGCAGATACGCAGTATTTT. The encoded protein is CASSTFLAGGADTQYF.

The chain recombines TRBV13 with TRBJ1-2; D perhaps matches TRBD1 (5 bases). Germline CDR1 is PRHDT and CDR2 is FYEKMQ (reference sequence). Trimming left V 5 bases short and J 5 bases short, with 18 bases between. The CDR3 runs 15 residues. The CDR3 DNA reads TGTGCCAGCAGCGATAATGCGGGGGAGGGGTATGGCTACACCTTC. It encodes CASSDNAGEGYGYTF.

V usage is TRBV6-6 and J usage is TRBJ2-2, with 8 bases aligning to TRBD2. Germline trimming cut 9 bases from V and 4 bases from J; bases unmatched to any gene: 7. The CDR3 is made up of 14 amino acids. Germline values: CDR1 MNHNY, CDR2 SVGAGI (reference sequence). In nucleotides, the CDR3 is TGTGCCAGGGGTCGGGGGGGAGTCACCGGGGAGCTGTTTTTT. Its translation: CARGRGGVTGELFF.

As for this clone: Within the sample, other DNA sequences also encode this same CDR3. The J gene is TRBJ1-2, the V gene TRBV18; no firm D call. Germline CDR1 reads KGHSH; CDR2 reads LQKENI. Deletions cut 6 bases from V and 3 bases from J, with 11 bases between. This CDR3 region has 13 residues. The CDR3 DNA reads TGTGCCAGCTCCCCTGACTCGTACTATGGCTACACCTTC. This translates into CASSPDSYYGYTF.

The chain employs TRBV3-1 (or the pseudogene TRBV3-2) and TRBJ1-6; 7 bases match TRBD1. Losses at the gene ends were 3 bases for V and 16 bases for J; bases not matched to a gene: 12. CDR3 length: 14 amino acids. The germline CDR1 and CDR2 sequences are LGHDT and YNNKEL (reference sequence). As DNA, the CDR3 is TGTGCCAGCAGCCACCGACGCCTGGGACAGCAACTCCACTTT. This gives the protein CASSHRRLGQQLHF.

V usage is TRBV18 and J usage is TRBJ2-1, with 7 bases matching TRBD2. With V trimmed by 2 bases and J by 0 bases, 7 bases remained unmatched. The CDR3 is 17 residues long. Germline CDR1 and CDR2: KGHSH and LQKENI. CDR3 DNA sequence: TGTGCCAGCTCACCAGCCTTGGGCGGGGGCTCCTACAATGAGCAGTTCTTC. As protein: CASSPALGGGSYNEQFF. The variable domain in full, with the rest retrieved from reference TRBV18 and TRBJ2-1, is NAGVMQNPRHLVRRRGQEARLRCSPMKGHSHVYWYRQLPEEGLKFMVYLQKENIIDESGMPKERFSAEFPKEGPSILRIQQVVRGDSAAYFCASSPALGGGSYNEQFFGPGTRLTVL.

This chain links TRBV19 with TRBJ1-2, with 11 bases identical to TRBD1. The length of the CDR3 is 13 residues. The germline gives CDR1 LNHDA, CDR2 SQIVND (reference sequence). V shed 5 bases and J 6 bases; nucleotides not matched to a gene: 2. CDR3 DNA: TGTGCCAGTAGTGGACAGGGGGCTCATGGCTACACCTTC. This codes for CASSGQGAHGYTF.

The V call is TRBV3-1 (or the pseudogene TRBV3-2), the J call TRBJ2-5; D gene unclear. The CDR3 covers 15 residues. Trimming took 2 bases from V and 2 from J, leaving 12 bases between them. Germline CDR1 and CDR2: LGHDT and YNNKEL (reference sequence). CDR3 sequence: CASSQYAEPQETQYF. Written as DNA, the CDR3 is TGTGCCAGCAGCCAATACGCGGAACCTCAAGAGACCCAGTACTTC.

The CDR3 DNA reads TGTGCCAGCAGCTCCGGGGGGACAGGTCTCTATGGCTACACCTTC. Translation gives CASSSGGTGLYGYTF. The chain carries TRBV7-2 and TRBJ1-2; 8 bases line up with TRBD1. The germline CDR1 and CDR2 sequences are SGHTA and FQGNSA. The CDR3 is 15 residues long. The J segment lost 4 bases and the V segment lost 4 bases, leaving 8 bases of the junction unmatched.

The rearrangement joins TRBV5-5 to TRBJ2-3; tentative D call: TRBD2 (6 bases). This CDR3 contains 14 residues. CDR1 and CDR2 from the germline V gene are SGHKS and YYEKEE (reference sequence). With 1 base removed from V and 6 bases from J, the gap between germline ends came to 12 bases. CDR3 loop: CASSLLAGTDTQYF. The CDR3 nucleotides are TGTGCCAGCAGCTTGCTTGCGGGGACCGATACGCAGTATTTT. Together with reference TRBV5-5 and TRBJ2-3, the CDR3 gives the full variable domain: DAGVTQSPTHLIKTRGQQVTLRCSPISGHKSVSWYQQVLGQGPQFIFQYYEKEERGRGNFPDRFSARQFPNYSSELNVNALLLGDSALYLCASSLLAGTDTQYFGPGTRLTVL.

V and J are TRBV11-2 and TRBJ1-1, with D maybe TRBD1 (6 bases). V was trimmed by 4 bases and J by 11 bases, leaving 14 bases between them. The CDR3 has 12 amino acids. In germline, CDR1 is SGHAT, CDR2 FQNNGV. CDR3 loop: CASSSQGINAFF. In DNA form, the CDR3 reads TGTGCCAGCAGCTCACAGGGTATCAATGCTTTCTTT.

The chain combines TRBV24-1 with TRBJ1-5, with a possible D match to TRBD1 (5 bases). Trimming removed 4 bases at V and 9 bases at J, with 12 bases between. CDR1 and CDR2 from the germline V gene are KGHDR and SFDVKD. CDR3 length: 13 amino acids. In nucleotides, the CDR3 is TGTGCCACCAGTGAGGTAGGGGTAGTGCCCCAGCATTTT. Its protein product is CATSEVGVVPQHF.

The chain has TRBV5-1 and TRBJ2-7, with D perhaps matching TRBD1 (5 bases). From germline, CDR1 is SGHRS and CDR2 YFSETQ. CDR3 length equals 15 residues. Trimming pared 4 bases from V and 2 bases from J, leaving 16 bases between. CDR3 loop: CASSPDRPTPYEQYF. In DNA form, the CDR3 reads TGCGCCAGCAGCCCAGACAGACCAACTCCCTACGAGCAGTACTTC.

The chain links TRBV11-2 to TRBJ2-2; no clear D gene. Germline-derived CDR1 and CDR2 are SGHAT and FQNNGV. The CDR3 runs to 15 residues. V gave up 4 bases and J gave up 5 bases, with 14 bases separating them. CDR3 nucleotides: TGTGCCAGCAGCTCCTTCTCAAGGAGAACCGGGGAGCTGTTTTTT. Translating gives CASSSFSRRTGELFF.

This chain uses TRBV29-1 with TRBJ1-1, with TRBD1 identical over 8 bases. J lost 0 bases, V lost 5 bases, and 11 bases had no gene match. This CDR3 has 16 residues. Germline CDR1 is SQVTM and CDR2 is ANQGSEA. The CDR3 protein is CSVRGGTGGMNTEAFF. DNA for the CDR3: TGCAGCGTTAGGGGGGGGACAGGAGGAATGAACACTGAAGCTTTCTTT.

V usage is TRBV27 and J usage is TRBJ2-3; 8 nucleotides align to TRBD2. Losses at the gene ends were 11 bases for V and 2 bases for J; bases not matched to a gene: 21. Germline assignment: CDR1 MNHEY and CDR2 SMNVEV (reference sequence). The CDR3 sequence is 18 residues long. CDR3: CASTWGGTRSSFTDTQYF. The CDR3 DNA reads TGTGCCTCCACCTGGGGTGGGACTAGGTCCTCGTTCACAGATACGCAGTATTTT.

The gene calls are TRBV9 and TRBJ1-5; 10 bases line up with TRBD1. CDR1 is SGDLS, CDR2 YYNGEE, per germline. The CDR3 loop spans 15 amino acids. The J segment lost 2 bases and the V segment lost 3 bases, leaving 2 bases of the junction unmatched. The CDR3 spells CASSAGQGGNQPQHF. The CDR3 DNA follows: TGTGCCAGCAGCGCAGGACAGGGGGGCAATCAGCCCCAGCATTTT.

In its sample, this clone was seen once. The rearrangement uses TRBV29-1 and TRBJ2-1; TRBD2 is a possible D gene (6 bases). V lost 1 base, J lost 8 bases, and 9 bases lay in between. The CDR3 sequence is 12 residues long. CDR1 is SQVTM, CDR2 ANQGSEA, per germline. For the CDR3, the DNA is TGCAGCGTTGAAGGTTGGGGGGATGAGCAGTTCTTC. Translating it yields CSVEGWGDEQFF.

The chain couples TRBV7-9 to TRBJ1-2, with D uncertain. This CDR3 region has 13 residues. Between the trimmed V and J ends, which lost 2 bases and 1 base, there was a span of 5 bases. Germline-derived CDR1 and CDR2 are SEHNR and FQNEAQ (reference sequence). CDR3 in DNA: TGTGCCAGCAGCTTACAGAATAACTATGGCTACACCTTC. As protein: CASSLQNNYGYTF.

This chain links TRBV18 with TRBJ2-2; no clear D gene. The CDR3 runs to 13 residues. V lost 3 bases to trimming and J lost 5 bases, with 7 bases between them. The germline V gene has CDR1 KGHSH and CDR2 LQKENI. The CDR3 loop is CASSPQETGELFF. In DNA, the CDR3 is TGTGCCAGCTCACCCCAGGAAACCGGGGAGCTGTTTTTT.

The chain carries TRBV11-2 and TRBJ2-5, with 7 bases aligning to TRBD2. Losses at the gene ends were 4 bases for V and 1 base for J; bases not matched to a gene: 6. Germline V gene sequence: CDR1 SGHAT, CDR2 FQNNGV. The CDR3 length is 15 residues. CDR3 loop: CASSSWGGGQETQYF. DNA for the CDR3: TGTGCCAGCAGCTCATGGGGCGGGGGCCAAGAGACCCAGTACTTC.

V gene TRBV6-2 or TRBV6-3 combines with J gene TRBJ2-1; 8 positions match TRBD2. The CDR3 has 17 amino acids. V was pared by 0 bases and J by 0 bases, with 4 bases of the junction left unmatched. Germline loops: CDR1 MNHEY, CDR2 SVGEGT. CDR3 region: CASSYSSGGVSYNEQFF. CDR3 coding DNA: TGTGCCAGCAGTTACTCTTCCGGGGGGGTCTCCTACAATGAGCAGTTCTTC.

For this clone: This same CDR3 is encoded by further DNA sequences in the sample. The rearrangement uses TRBV18 and TRBJ1-1; D perhaps matches TRBD1 (5 bases). V lost 3 bases and J 2 bases, leaving 7 bases between the germline ends. CDR3 length: 13 amino acids. The germline V gene has CDR1 KGHSH and CDR2 LQKENI. CDR3 protein: CASSPGGNTEAFF. CDR3 DNA: TGTGCCAGCTCACCGGGGGGAAACACTGAAGCTTTCTTT. Full variable domain (rest looked up from reference TRBV18 and TRBJ1-1): NAGVMQNPRHLVRRRGQEARLRCSPMKGHSHVYWYRQLPEEGLKFMVYLQKENIIDESGMPKERFSAEFPKEGPSILRIQQVVRGDSAAYFCASSPGGNTEAFFGQGTRLTVV.

This chain joins TRBV11-3 and TRBJ1-4, with D tentatively TRBD1 (6 bases). Trimming cost V 6 bases and J 3 bases, with 14 bases left between them. The CDR3 runs 15 residues. Germline lookup yields CDR1 SGHNT and CDR2 YENEEA. The CDR3 DNA sequence: TGTGCCAGCAGTTTGGGCAGGGGAGCTAATGAAAAACTGTTTTTT. Translated: CASSLGRGANEKLFF.

The gene calls are TRBV5-1 and TRBJ1-1, with D unclear. The CDR3 runs to 13 residues. V lost 4 bases to trimming and J lost 3 bases, with 10 bases between them. Germline-derived CDR1 and CDR2 are SGHRS and YFSETQ. CDR3 residues: CASSPDGDTEAFF. The CDR3 DNA is TGCGCCAGCAGCCCTGACGGAGACACTGAAGCTTTCTTT.

The chain joins TRBV6-5 to TRBJ1-1; 8 nucleotides align to TRBD1. There are 13 residues in the CDR3. Per the germline V gene, CDR1 is MNHEY and CDR2 is SVGAGI. V lost 6 bases to trimming and J lost 8 bases; unmatched junction nucleotides: 8. CDR3 in amino acids: CASRKGRGLEAFF. CDR3 DNA: TGTGCCAGCAGAAAAGGCAGGGGGCTCGAAGCTTTCTTT.

This sequence joins TRBV9 and TRBJ1-4, with a possible D match to TRBD1 (6 bases). CDR1 is SGDLS and CDR2 is YYNGEE in the germline V gene. The CDR3 length is 15 residues. V lost 3 bases, J lost 8 bases, and 17 bases lay in between. In DNA, the CDR3 is TGTGCCAGCAGCGAGGGGTACGGGACACAGGAAAAACTGTTTTTT. Amino acid sequence: CASSEGYGTQEKLFF.

This rearrangement joins TRBV20-1 to TRBJ2-4; D is uncertain. The CDR3 runs 13 residues. V was cut by 3 bases and J by 0 bases, with 6 bases left in between. Germline V gene sequence: CDR1 DFQATT, CDR2 SNEGSKA (reference sequence). The CDR3 nucleotides read TGCAGTGCTAGTTCACTAGCCAAAAACATTCAGTACTTC. Residues: CSASSLAKNIQYF.